Listed below are T cell receptor beta chains from one sample, sequenced in a study of lymphopenia after photon versus proton radiotherapy. Libraries were prepared by immunoSEQ multiplex PCR; TCRdb keeps only in-frame clonotypes and omits some of them. The sample has 150,000 or so clones, less than 90% seen once; the top ten hold approximately 4.8%. The sequencing here drew on peripheral blood, taken from a patient treated with photon-based radiotherapy. The receptors derive from a man aged 50 or older with gastric cancer. The CDR3 runs from the conserved cysteine through the conserved F or W. Each record gives: V gene, clone size, J gene, D gene, CDR3 DNA, CDR3 protein. D genes are given only for firm matches. Clone size is stated in some rows and not others, as once, few, many or a class when expanded.

V: TRBV27; size: -; J: TRBJ2-7; D: -; DNA: TGTGCCAGCACCCCCGACAGTACCAATCTTTACGAGCAGTACTTC; CDR3: CASTPDSTNLYEQYF
V: TRBV27; size: -; J: TRBJ2-1; D: -; DNA: TGTGCCAGCAGTTTAGGAATTGGTGAGCAGTTCTTC; CDR3: CASSLGIGEQFF
V: TRBV6-5; size: -; J: TRBJ2-5; D: -; DNA: TGTGCCAGCAGTCAGGGTGAGACCCAGTACTTC; CDR3: CASSQGETQYF
V: TRBV6-5; size: -; J: TRBJ1-5; D: -; DNA: TGTGCCAGCAGTCAGGATAGCAATCAGCCCCAGCATTTT; CDR3: CASSQDSNQPQHF
V: TRBV7-8; size: -; J: TRBJ2-7; D: -; DNA: TGTGCCAGCAGCCTACGTACCTACGAGCAGTACTTC; CDR3: CASSLRTYEQYF
V: TRBV15; size: -; J: TRBJ2-1; D: -; DNA: TGTGCCACCAGCAGAGAGGGGCTGGACAGCCTCAATGAGCAGTTCTTC; CDR3: CATSREGLDSLNEQFF
V: TRBV7-2; size: -; J: TRBJ2-7; D: -; DNA: TGTGCCAGCTCCCCCCGGGGCAACTACGAGCAGTACTTC; CDR3: CASSPRGNYEQYF
V: TRBV7-8; size: -; J: TRBJ1-4; D: -; DNA: TGTGCCAGCAGCCCCACCCCTTTCGGGAGCGAAAAACTGTTTTTT; CDR3: CASSPTPFGSEKLFF
V: TRBV7-2; size: -; J: TRBJ2-1; D: -; DNA: TGTGCCAGCAGCGTCGGGGTATACAATGAGCAGTTCTTC; CDR3: CASSVGVYNEQFF
V: TRBV19; size: -; J: TRBJ2-5; D: -; DNA: TGTGCCAGTTCTCGGACAGCAAGTCCCCAAGAGACCCAGTACTTC; CDR3: CASSRTASPQETQYF
V: TRBV4-2; size: -; J: TRBJ2-3; D: TRBD2; DNA: TGTGCCAGCAGCCAAGATTTAGCGGGAGGGATCACAGATACGCAGTATTTT; CDR3: CASSQDLAGGITDTQYF
V: TRBV19; size: -; J: TRBJ1-1; D: -; DNA: TGTGCCAGTAGTATGGTGACAGGCGGTGAAGCTTTCTTT; CDR3: CASSMVTGGEAFF
V: TRBV27; size: -; J: TRBJ2-2; D: -; DNA: TGTGCCAGCAGTTTAAACCACGGGGAGCTGTTTTTT; CDR3: CASSLNHGELFF
V: TRBV10-3; size: -; J: TRBJ2-7; D: TRBD2; DNA: TGTGCCATCAGTGAGGCAGAAGGACTAGCGGGAGGGCCGTACGAGCAGTACTTC; CDR3: CAISEAEGLAGGPYEQYF
V: TRBV7-2; size: -; J: TRBJ1-1; D: -; DNA: TGTGCCAGCAGGATTTCCAGGGACACTGAAGCTTTCTTT; CDR3: CASRISRDTEAFF
V: TRBV30; size: -; J: TRBJ1-1; D: -; DNA: TGTGCCTGGAGTGTATACGGCCAAAGGACACTAGAAGCTTTCTTT; CDR3: CAWSVYGQRTLEAFF
V: TRBV30; size: -; J: TRBJ2-1; D: -; DNA: TGTGCCTGGACGCGGGGAAGTGAGCAGTTCTTC; CDR3: CAWTRGSEQFF
V: TRBV6-1; size: once; J: TRBJ2-1; D: -; DNA: TGTGCCAGCACCGAAGCGCTTGAGCAGTTCTTC; CDR3: CASTEALEQFF
V: TRBV7-9; size: -; J: TRBJ2-2; D: TRBD1; DNA: TGTGCCAGCAGCCTAAAACGGACAGGCCTGACCGGGGAGCTGTTTTTT; CDR3: CASSLKRTGLTGELFF
V: TRBV30; size: -; J: TRBJ1-1; D: -; DNA: TGTGCCTGGGGACAGAACACTGAAGCTTTCTTT; CDR3: CAWGQNTEAFF
V: TRBV27; size: few; J: TRBJ2-1; D: -; DNA: TGTGCCAGCAGTTTGGGCACGCAAACCTGGGGAAGGAATGAGCAGTTCTTC; CDR3: CASSLGTQTWGRNEQFF
V: TRBV2; size: -; J: TRBJ2-1; D: TRBD2; DNA: TGTGCCAGCACCCTGGGACTAGCGGACCCTCCTAGCCCCTACAATGAGCAGTTCTTC; CDR3: CASTLGLADPPSPYNEQFF